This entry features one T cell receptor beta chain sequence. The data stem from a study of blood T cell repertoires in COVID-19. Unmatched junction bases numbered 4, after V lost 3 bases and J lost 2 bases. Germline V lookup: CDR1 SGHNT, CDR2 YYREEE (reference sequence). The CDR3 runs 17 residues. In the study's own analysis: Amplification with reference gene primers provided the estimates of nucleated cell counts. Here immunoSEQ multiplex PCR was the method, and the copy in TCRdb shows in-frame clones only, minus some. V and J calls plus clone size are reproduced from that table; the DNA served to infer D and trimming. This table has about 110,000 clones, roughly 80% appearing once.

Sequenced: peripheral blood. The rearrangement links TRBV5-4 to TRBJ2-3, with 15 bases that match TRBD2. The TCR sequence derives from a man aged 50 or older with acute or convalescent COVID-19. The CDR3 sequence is CASSSGTSGGLTDTQYF. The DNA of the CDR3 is TGTGCCAGCAGCTCGGGGACTAGCGGGGGGCTCACAGATACGCAGTATTTT.